These 10 T cell receptor beta chains share one sample of origin, sequenced in a study of memory CD8 T cells in hepatitis C reinfection. Clones were read by immunoSEQ multiplex PCR, and TCRdb kept only the in-frame ones, dropping some. The repertoire holds some 46,000 clones, with 89% as singletons. Time point reported: late/post reinfection, 12 to 24 weeks after detection. Sorted cells were sequenced directly ex vivo without any in vitro expansion. What was sequenced was naive CD8+ T cells sorted from blood. These TCRs come from a man younger than 35 with hepatitis C virus infection.

This clone was seen just once. This chain uses TRBV6-1 with TRBJ2-2; D ambiguous. Trimming cost V 6 bases and J 0 bases, with 5 bases left between them. Germline loops: CDR1 MNHNS, CDR2 SASEGT. The CDR3 sequence is 13 residues long. The CDR3 is CASSLTNTGELFF. The CDR3 DNA follows: TGTGCCAGCAGCTTAACGAACACCGGGGAGCTGTTTTTT.

The rearrangement links TRBV5-1 to TRBJ1-5; D perhaps matches TRBD1 (5 bases). From germline, CDR1 is SGHRS and CDR2 YFSETQ. CDR3 length: 15 amino acids. V gave up 1 base and J gave up 4 bases, with 12 bases separating them. CDR3 loop: CASSLYPGRNQPQHF. In DNA form, the CDR3 reads TGCGCCAGCAGCTTGTATCCAGGGCGGAATCAGCCCCAGCATTTT.

The chain employs TRBV6-1 and TRBJ2-1, with D possibly being TRBD2 (7 bases). Germline CDR1 is MNHNS and CDR2 is SASEGT. The CDR3 runs 16 residues. V was pared by 3 bases and J by 10 bases, with 22 bases between. CDR3: CASSDDGGARYFEQFF. The CDR3 nucleotides are TGTGCCAGCAGTGATGATGGGGGGGCCCGTTATTTCGAGCAGTTCTTC.

The V call is TRBV7-9, the J call TRBJ2-5, with 7 bases matching TRBD1. The trim removed 5 bases at V and 7 bases at J, leaving 7 bases unmatched. Germline CDR1 and CDR2: SEHNR and FQNEAQ (reference sequence). The CDR3 totals 13 residues. This CDR3 reads CASSEDRHRTQYF. In DNA form, the CDR3 reads TGTGCCAGCAGCGAGGACAGGCATAGGACCCAGTACTTC.

This chain connects TRBV7-9 to TRBJ1-1; the D gene is possibly TRBD1 (6 bases). The germline V gene encodes CDR1 SEHNR and CDR2 FQNEAQ (reference sequence). The CDR3 covers 13 residues. The V and J ends lost 6 bases and 1 base respectively, with 9 bases between them. The CDR3 nucleotides read TGTGCCAGCAGGGGGGCAGCGAACACTGAAGCTTTCTTT. This gives the protein CASRGAANTEAFF.

The CDR3 reads CASSIGAQNTEAFF. Written as DNA, the CDR3 is TGTGCCAGTAGTATAGGGGCTCAGAACACTGAAGCTTTCTTT. The chain has TRBV19 and TRBJ1-1, with D unresolved. Germline CDR1 is LNHDA and CDR2 is SQIVND (reference sequence). V dropped 1 base and J dropped 1 base, with 7 bases sitting between them. The CDR3 sequence is 14 residues long.

This rearrangement joins TRBV6-5 to TRBJ2-3, with TRBD2 matching 9 bases. Unmatched junction bases numbered 10, after V lost 6 bases and J lost 6 bases. The CDR3 extends over 15 amino acids. Germline CDR1 is MNHEY and CDR2 is SVGAGI. CDR3 DNA: TGTGCCAGCAGCCTGACTGGACTAGCGTTGGATACGCAGTATTTT. This encodes CASSLTGLALDTQYF.

The V and J genes are TRBV27 and TRBJ1-1; 7 nucleotides match TRBD1. Germline V gives CDR1 MNHEY, CDR2 SMNVEV (reference sequence). Trimming cost V 4 bases and J 4 bases; bases outside gene matches: 3. This CDR3 is 13 amino acids long. The CDR3 DNA sequence: TGTGCCAGCAGTTACAGGGGTGGCACTGAAGCTTTCTTT. It encodes CASSYRGGTEAFF.

V usage is TRBV28 and J usage is TRBJ1-4; D perhaps matches TRBD1 (5 bases). Germline loops: CDR1 MDHEN, CDR2 SYDVKM. V lost 6 bases and J lost 4, with 9 bases in between. The CDR3 totals 13 residues. The chain's CDR3 is CASSTGVNEKLFF. CDR3 DNA: TGTGCCAGCAGCACGGGGGTTAATGAAAAACTGTTTTTT.

CDR3 in amino acids: CASSFPEAAGGQETQYF. In DNA form, the CDR3 reads TGTGCCAGCAGCTTCCCTGAGGCGGCGGGGGGACAAGAGACCCAGTACTTC. The chain carries TRBV7-9 and TRBJ2-5; 8 bases map to TRBD2. There are 17 residues in the CDR3. J lost 2 bases, V lost 3 bases, and 11 bases had no gene match. Looked up from germline, CDR1 is SEHNR and CDR2 is FQNEAQ (reference sequence).